Below, 20 T cell receptor beta chains from the same sample are listed, as sequenced in a study of cytomegalovirus exposure and HLA in healthy donors. Use of 60 Vbeta and 13 Jbeta primers characterized the PCR. Using immunoSEQ multiplex PCR, the repertoire was profiled, and TCRdb retains in-frame clones only, with some absent. There are about 140,000 clones in the sample; more than 75% occur only once, and 2% to 2.5% lies in the top ten. Sequencing was carried out using PBMCs. All receptors come from a man between 50 and 59 years old in good health and CMV-seronegative.

The chain combines TRBV10-3 with TRBJ1-1; 8 bases line up with TRBD1. The V segment lost 3 bases and the J segment 6 bases; nucleotides outside the gene matches: 6. The CDR3 runs to 14 residues. The germline V gene has CDR1 ENHRY and CDR2 SYGVKD. The CDR3 region has the DNA TGTGCCATCAGTGAATCAGGGGGCAAGGCTGAAGCTTTCTTT. This sequence encodes CAISESGGKAEAFF.

In its sample, this clone was seen a few times. The rearrangement uses TRBV6-1 and TRBJ1-2; TRBD1 aligns across 7 bases. This CDR3 comprises 15 residues. Germline CDR1 reads MNHNS; CDR2 reads SASEGT. Trimming took 1 base from V and 4 from J; bases not matched to a gene: 6. The CDR3 coding sequence is TGTGCCAGCAGTGAAGGGCAGGGGGGCTCCTATGGCTACACCTTC. Translation gives CASSEGQGGSYGYTF.

V gene TRBV7-9 combines with J gene TRBJ1-2, with 8 bases fitting TRBD1. This CDR3 is built from 15 residues. Germline loops: CDR1 SEHNR, CDR2 FQNEAQ (reference sequence). The V and J ends lost 7 bases and 3 bases, in that order; junction bases with no gene match: 10. This chain's CDR3 is CASNSPTGGYYGYTF. CDR3 DNA: TGTGCCAGCAACTCCCCAACAGGGGGGTACTATGGCTACACCTTC.

The chain is built from TRBV18 and TRBJ1-5; D uncertain. The V end lost 6 bases, the J end lost 4 bases, and 16 bases lay between the germline ends. This CDR3 spans 15 amino acids. Per the germline V gene, CDR1 is KGHSH and CDR2 is LQKENI. The CDR3 region has the DNA TGTGCCAGCTCGCCGAGTTTGCCCGAGAATCAGCCCCAGCATTTT. Translation gives CASSPSLPENQPQHF.

This clone showed up just a few times. The chain recombines TRBV6-5 with TRBJ1-2; D perhaps matches TRBD1 (5 bases). The V end lost 10 bases, the J end lost 6 bases, and 12 bases lay between the germline ends. The germline V gene has CDR1 MNHEY and CDR2 SVGAGI. The CDR3 is 11 residues long. In DNA form, the CDR3 reads TGTGCCACCCAGGGCCCAGATGGCTACACCTTC. Residues: CATQGPDGYTF.

The rearrangement joins TRBV19 to TRBJ1-2; weak D call: TRBD1 (5 bases). There are 15 residues in the CDR3. V was clipped by 4 bases and J by 3 bases, with 15 bases between them. Germline values: CDR1 LNHDA, CDR2 SQIVND (reference sequence). Here the CDR3 reads CASSNHGTYDYGYTF. CDR3 coding DNA: TGTGCCAGTAGTAACCACGGGACTTATGACTATGGCTACACCTTC.

The V gene is TRBV12-5, the J gene TRBJ2-1; possible D gene TRBD2, 6 bases. CDR1 is LGHNT, CDR2 FRNRAP, per germline. V lost 8 bases to trimming and J lost 4 bases, with 12 bases between them. The CDR3 totals 13 residues. This chain's CDR3 is CASSSGGYNEQFF. Here the CDR3 DNA reads TGTGCTAGTTCCTCCGGGGGATACAATGAGCAGTTCTTC.

This clone came up a few times. The chain links TRBV6-5 to TRBJ1-6; D unresolved. CDR3 length: 12 amino acids. Deletions cut 6 bases from V and 7 bases from J, with 7 bases between. Germline V gene sequence: CDR1 MNHEY, CDR2 SVGAGI. The CDR3, as DNA: TGTGCCAGCAGCCGCGGCAATTCACCCCTCCACTTT. It specifies CASSRGNSPLHF.

The chain uses TRBV6-1 and TRBJ2-3; tentative D call: TRBD1 (5 bases). The V gene's germline CDR1 is MNHNS and CDR2 SASEGT. Trimming pared 2 bases from V and 5 bases from J, leaving 17 bases between. The CDR3 covers 16 residues. Written as DNA, the CDR3 is TGTGCCAGCAGTGAACAGGTTGGGCAGGGCAGAGATACGCAGTATTTT. Translated: CASSEQVGQGRDTQYF.

The chain joins TRBV5-1 to TRBJ2-5; weak D call: TRBD1 (6 bases). This CDR3 spans 16 amino acids. The V end was cut by 0 bases, the J end by 1 base, with 13 bases between. CDR1 and CDR2 from the germline V gene are SGHRS and YFSETQ. The CDR3 region is CASSLVTGSVQETQYF. The CDR3 DNA sequence: TGCGCCAGCAGCTTGGTAACAGGGAGTGTCCAAGAGACCCAGTACTTC. The complete variable domain, with remaining parts taken from reference TRBV5-1 and TRBJ2-5, reads KAGVTQTPRYLIKTRGQQVTLSCSPISGHRSVSWYQQTPGQGLQFLFEYFSETQRNKGNFPGRFSGRQFSNSRSEMNVSTLELGDSALYLCASSLVTGSVQETQYFGPGTRLLVL.

The gene calls are TRBV9 and TRBJ2-1; no reliable D call. The germline V gene has CDR1 SGDLS and CDR2 YYNGEE. V dropped 4 bases and J dropped 0 bases, with 8 bases sitting between them. The CDR3 extends over 14 amino acids. The DNA of the CDR3 is TGTGCCAGCAGCCCTCCTAGCTCCTACAATGAGCAGTTCTTC. Translation gives CASSPPSSYNEQFF.

Comment on this clone: This sample also contains other DNA sequences that code for the same CDR3. The rearrangement joins TRBV25-1 to TRBJ2-7, with 8 bases aligning to TRBD1. The CDR3 loop spans 13 amino acids. The V gene end was trimmed by 9 bases and the J gene end by 2 bases; junction bases not matched to a gene: 6. Germline CDR1 is MGHDK and CDR2 is SYGVNS. The CDR3 sequence: CASREQGAYEQYF. DNA of the CDR3: TGTGCCAGTCGGGAACAGGGGGCCTACGAGCAGTACTTC.

The V gene is TRBV29-1, the J gene TRBJ2-5; D is perhaps TRBD1 (6 bases). The germline V gene encodes CDR1 SQVTM and CDR2 ANQGSEA. CDR3 length: 12 amino acids. V was clipped by 8 bases and J by 2 bases, with 12 bases between them. This CDR3 reads CSMGQSQETQYF. The CDR3 nucleotides read TGCAGCATGGGACAAAGTCAAGAGACCCAGTACTTC.

This chain uses TRBV4-1 with TRBJ2-1, with 8 bases aligning to TRBD2. The CDR3 totals 17 residues. Germline V CDR1 and CDR2: MGHRA, YSYEKL. The junction had 13 bases not matched to a gene; V was cut back by 1 base and J by 8 bases. CDR3 amino acids: CASSQGQLGGAMDEQFF. The DNA of the CDR3 is TGCGCCAGCAGCCAAGGACAGCTCGGGGGGGCTATGGATGAGCAGTTCTTC.

CDR3 in DNA: TGTGCCAGCAGCCCCGCAGGTATCAATCAGCCCCAGCATTTT. Its translation is CASSPAGINQPQHF. The chain recombines TRBV7-6 with TRBJ1-5, with D unresolved. V lost 5 bases, J lost 3 bases, and 11 bases lay in between. In germline, CDR1 is SGHVS, CDR2 FNYEAQ. The CDR3 covers 14 residues.

This rearrangement joins TRBV7-8 to TRBJ1-6; a weak D match, TRBD1 (5 bases). The germline CDR1 and CDR2 sequences are SGHVS and FQNEAQ. Trimming took 1 base from V and 5 from J, leaving 9 bases between them. CDR3 size: 15 residues. CDR3: CASSLVGGDNSPLHF. DNA for the CDR3: TGTGCCAGCAGCTTAGTCGGGGGAGATAATTCACCCCTCCACTTT.

V usage is TRBV18 and J usage is TRBJ2-1, with TRBD1 matching over 7 bases. Germline V gene data show CDR1 as KGHSH and CDR2 as LQKENI. The CDR3 covers 15 residues. V was pared by 6 bases and J by 6 bases, with 11 bases of the junction left unmatched. CDR3 region: CASSPRTGSSNEQFF. CDR3 nucleotides: TGTGCCAGCTCTCCGCGGACAGGTAGTTCCAATGAGCAGTTCTTC.

The V and J genes are TRBV4-2 and TRBJ2-3; possibly TRBD2 for D (6 bases). Trimming stripped 3 bases from V and 0 bases from J, with 13 bases between. CDR1 and CDR2 (germline): LGHNA, YNFKEQ. The CDR3 covers 16 residues. CDR3 DNA: TGTGCCAGCAGCCAGGGGGACTTCACTAGCACAGATACGCAGTATTTT. Translated: CASSQGDFTSTDTQYF.

The chain has TRBV28 and TRBJ1-1, with a weak D call TRBD1 (6 bases). The germline gives CDR1 MDHEN, CDR2 SYDVKM. This CDR3 is built from 15 residues. Trimming removed 7 bases from V and 4 bases from J, with 19 bases in between. The CDR3, as DNA: TGTGCCAGCATACCCCCGGGACACCTGGGCACTGAAGCTTTCTTT. Its protein product is CASIPPGHLGTEAFF.

This clone was recorded a few times. V and J are TRBV9 and TRBJ2-7, with TRBD2 matching over 7 bases. CDR3 length equals 15 residues. V lost 0 bases and J lost 3; bases outside the gene matches: 6. Germline V lookup: CDR1 SGDLS, CDR2 YYNGEE. The CDR3 spells CASSVGPGGNYEQYF. In DNA form, the CDR3 reads TGTGCCAGCAGCGTAGGGCCGGGGGGAAACTACGAGCAGTACTTC.